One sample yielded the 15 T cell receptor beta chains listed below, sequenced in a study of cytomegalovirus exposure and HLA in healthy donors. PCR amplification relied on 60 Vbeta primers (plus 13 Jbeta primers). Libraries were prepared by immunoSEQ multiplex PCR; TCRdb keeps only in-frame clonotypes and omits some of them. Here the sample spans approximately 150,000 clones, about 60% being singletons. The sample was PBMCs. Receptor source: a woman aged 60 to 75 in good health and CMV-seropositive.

The CDR3 is CASSLGGGGHNEQFF. DNA of the CDR3: TGTGCCAGCAGCTTAGGTGGGGGGGGACACAATGAGCAGTTCTTC. The chain uses TRBV7-2 and TRBJ2-1; the match to TRBD2 covers 7 bases. V was clipped by 1 base and J by 5 bases; unmatched bases: 5. The CDR3 is 15 residues long. Germline-derived CDR1 and CDR2 are SGHTA and FQGNSA.

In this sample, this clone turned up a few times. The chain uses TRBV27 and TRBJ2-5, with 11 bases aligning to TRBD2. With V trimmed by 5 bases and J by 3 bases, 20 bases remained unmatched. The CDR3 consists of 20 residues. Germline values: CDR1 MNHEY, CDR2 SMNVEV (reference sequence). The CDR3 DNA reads TGTGCCAGCAGTCGCCGGGGACAGGGAGTTGGTAGCGGGAGGGAAGAGACCCAGTACTTC. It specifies CASSRRGQGVGSGREETQYF.

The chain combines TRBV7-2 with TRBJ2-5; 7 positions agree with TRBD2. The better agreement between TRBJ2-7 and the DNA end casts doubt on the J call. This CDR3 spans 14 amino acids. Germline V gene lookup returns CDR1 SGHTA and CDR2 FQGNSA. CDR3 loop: CASSSSGASYEQYF. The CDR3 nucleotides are TGTGCCAGCAGCTCCAGCGGGGCCTCCTACGAGCAGTACTTC.

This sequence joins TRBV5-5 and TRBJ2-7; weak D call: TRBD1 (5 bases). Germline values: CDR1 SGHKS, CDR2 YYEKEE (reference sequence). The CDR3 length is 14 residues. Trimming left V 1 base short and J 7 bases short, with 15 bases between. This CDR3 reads CASSLSPGSKEQYF. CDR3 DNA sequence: TGTGCCAGCAGCTTGTCCCCAGGGTCGAAAGAGCAGTACTTC.

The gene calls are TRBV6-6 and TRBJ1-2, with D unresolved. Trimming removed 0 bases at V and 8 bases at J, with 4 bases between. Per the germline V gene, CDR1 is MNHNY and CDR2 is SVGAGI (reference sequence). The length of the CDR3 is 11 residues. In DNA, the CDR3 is TGTGCCAGCAGTTACTCGAGGGGCTACACCTTC. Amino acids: CASSYSRGYTF.

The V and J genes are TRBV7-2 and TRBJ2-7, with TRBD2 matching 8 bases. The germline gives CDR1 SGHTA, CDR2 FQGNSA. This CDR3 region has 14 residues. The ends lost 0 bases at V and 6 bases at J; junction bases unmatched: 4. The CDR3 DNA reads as TGTGCCAGCAGCTTAGCCGGGACTAGATCCGAGCAGTACTTC. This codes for CASSLAGTRSEQYF.

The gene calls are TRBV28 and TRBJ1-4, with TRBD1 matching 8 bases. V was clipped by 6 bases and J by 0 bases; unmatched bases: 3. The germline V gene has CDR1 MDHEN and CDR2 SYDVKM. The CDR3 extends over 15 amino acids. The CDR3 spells CASRTGGTTNEKLFF. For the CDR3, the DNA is TGTGCCAGCAGAACAGGGGGAACAACTAATGAAAAACTGTTTTTT.

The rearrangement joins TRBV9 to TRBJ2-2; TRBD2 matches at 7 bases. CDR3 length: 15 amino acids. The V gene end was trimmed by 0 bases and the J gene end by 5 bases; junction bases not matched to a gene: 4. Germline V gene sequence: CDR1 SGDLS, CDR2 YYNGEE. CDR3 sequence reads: CASSVVVSGTGELFF. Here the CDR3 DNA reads TGTGCCAGCAGCGTAGTTGTTAGCGGGACCGGGGAGCTGTTTTTT.

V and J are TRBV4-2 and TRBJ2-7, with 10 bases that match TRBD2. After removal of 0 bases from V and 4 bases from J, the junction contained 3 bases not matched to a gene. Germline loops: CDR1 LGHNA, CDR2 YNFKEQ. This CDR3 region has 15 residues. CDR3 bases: TGTGCCAGCAGCCAAGATGCGGGACTAGCGTACGAGCAGTACTTC. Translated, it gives CASSQDAGLAYEQYF.

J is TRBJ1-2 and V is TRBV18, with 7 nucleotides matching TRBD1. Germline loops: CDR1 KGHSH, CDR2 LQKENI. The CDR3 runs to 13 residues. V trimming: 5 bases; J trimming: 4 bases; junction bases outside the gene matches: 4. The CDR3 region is CASSSTGLYGYTF. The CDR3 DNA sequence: TGTGCCAGCTCATCGACAGGGCTCTATGGCTACACCTTC. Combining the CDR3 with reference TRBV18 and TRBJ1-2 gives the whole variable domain NAGVMQNPRHLVRRRGQEARLRCSPMKGHSHVYWYRQLPEEGLKFMVYLQKENIIDESGMPKERFSAEFPKEGPSILRIQQVVRGDSAAYFCASSSTGLYGYTFGSGTRLTVV.

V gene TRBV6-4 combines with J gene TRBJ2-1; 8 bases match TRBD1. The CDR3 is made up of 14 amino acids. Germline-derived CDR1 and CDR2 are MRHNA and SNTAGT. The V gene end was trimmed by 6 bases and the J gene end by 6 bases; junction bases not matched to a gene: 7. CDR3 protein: CASSGQGSGNEQFF. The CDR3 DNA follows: TGTGCCAGCAGCGGACAGGGATCGGGCAATGAGCAGTTCTTC.

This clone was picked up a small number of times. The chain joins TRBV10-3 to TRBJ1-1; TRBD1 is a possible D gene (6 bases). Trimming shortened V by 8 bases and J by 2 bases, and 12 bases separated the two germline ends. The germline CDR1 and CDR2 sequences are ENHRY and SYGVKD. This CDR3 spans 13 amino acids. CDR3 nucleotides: TGTGCCATCCTCCAGGGGTTCAACACTGAAGCTTTCTTT. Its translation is CAILQGFNTEAFF.

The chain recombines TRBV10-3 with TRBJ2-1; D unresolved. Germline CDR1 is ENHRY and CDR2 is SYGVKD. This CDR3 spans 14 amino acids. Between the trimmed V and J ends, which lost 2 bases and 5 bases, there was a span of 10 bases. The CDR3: CAISERIYDNEQFF. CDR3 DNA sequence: TGTGCCATCAGTGAGCGTATTTATGACAATGAGCAGTTCTTC.

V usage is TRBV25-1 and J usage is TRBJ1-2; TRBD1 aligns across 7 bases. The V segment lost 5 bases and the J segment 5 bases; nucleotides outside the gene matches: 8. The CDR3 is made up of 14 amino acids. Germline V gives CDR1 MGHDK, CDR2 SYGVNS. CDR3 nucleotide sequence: TGTGCCAGCAGTATTTCGACAGGGTCGTATGGCTACACCTTC. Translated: CASSISTGSYGYTF.

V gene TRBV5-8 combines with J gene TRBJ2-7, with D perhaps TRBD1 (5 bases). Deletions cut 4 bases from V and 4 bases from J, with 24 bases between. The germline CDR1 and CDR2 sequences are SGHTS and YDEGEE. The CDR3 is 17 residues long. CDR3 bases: TGTGCCAGCAGCCACCCCCGCAGGGCAGGAACCCCTTACGAGCAGTACTTC. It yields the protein CASSHPRRAGTPYEQYF.